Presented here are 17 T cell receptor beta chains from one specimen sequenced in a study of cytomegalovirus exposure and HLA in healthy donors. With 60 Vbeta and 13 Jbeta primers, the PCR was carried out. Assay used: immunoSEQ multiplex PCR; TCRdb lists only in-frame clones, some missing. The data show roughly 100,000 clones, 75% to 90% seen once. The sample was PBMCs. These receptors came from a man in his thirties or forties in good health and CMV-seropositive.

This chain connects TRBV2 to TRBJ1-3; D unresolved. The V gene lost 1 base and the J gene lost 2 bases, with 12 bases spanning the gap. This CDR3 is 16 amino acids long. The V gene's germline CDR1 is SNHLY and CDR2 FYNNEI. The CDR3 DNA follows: TGTGCCAGCAGTGAAGACCGGATGCTAGCTGGAAACACCATATATTTT. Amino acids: CASSEDRMLAGNTIYF.

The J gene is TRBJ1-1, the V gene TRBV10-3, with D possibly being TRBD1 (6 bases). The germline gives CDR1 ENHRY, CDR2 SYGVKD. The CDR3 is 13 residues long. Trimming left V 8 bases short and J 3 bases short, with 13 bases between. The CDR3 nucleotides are TGTGCCATCTCCCGACAGGACGACACTGAAGCTTTCTTT. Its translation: CAISRQDDTEAFF.

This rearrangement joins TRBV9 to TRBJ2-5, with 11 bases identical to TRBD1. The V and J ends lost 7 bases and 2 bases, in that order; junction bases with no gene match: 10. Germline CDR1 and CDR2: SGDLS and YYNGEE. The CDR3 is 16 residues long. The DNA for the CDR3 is TGTGCCAGCTCCTCTCCGGGACAGGGGGTACAAGAGACCCAGTACTTC. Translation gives CASSSPGQGVQETQYF.

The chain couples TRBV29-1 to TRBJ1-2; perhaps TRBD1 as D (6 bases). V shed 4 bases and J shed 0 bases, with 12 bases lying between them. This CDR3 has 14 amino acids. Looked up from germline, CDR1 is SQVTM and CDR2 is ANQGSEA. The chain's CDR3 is CSVVRGFPNYGYTF. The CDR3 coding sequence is TGCAGCGTTGTAAGGGGGTTTCCTAACTATGGCTACACCTTC.

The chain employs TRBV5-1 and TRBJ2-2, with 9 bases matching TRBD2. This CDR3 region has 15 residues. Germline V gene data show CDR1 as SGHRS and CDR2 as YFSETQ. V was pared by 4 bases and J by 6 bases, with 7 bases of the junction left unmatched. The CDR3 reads CASSPRTSDPGELFF. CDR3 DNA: TGCGCCAGCAGCCCCCGGACTAGCGATCCCGGGGAGCTGTTTTTT.

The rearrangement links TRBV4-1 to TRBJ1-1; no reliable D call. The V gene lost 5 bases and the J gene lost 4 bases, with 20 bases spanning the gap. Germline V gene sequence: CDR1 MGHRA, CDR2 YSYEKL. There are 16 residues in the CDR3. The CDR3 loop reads CASSSRMAGKITEAFF. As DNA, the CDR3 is TGCGCCAGCAGCTCAAGGATGGCGGGGAAGATCACTGAAGCTTTCTTT.

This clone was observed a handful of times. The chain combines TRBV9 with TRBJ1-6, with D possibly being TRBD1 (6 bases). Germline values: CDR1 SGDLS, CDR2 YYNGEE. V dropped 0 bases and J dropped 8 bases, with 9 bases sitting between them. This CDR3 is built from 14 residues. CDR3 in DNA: TGTGCCAGCAGCGTAGCAGGGGACCATTCACCCCTCCACTTT. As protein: CASSVAGDHSPLHF. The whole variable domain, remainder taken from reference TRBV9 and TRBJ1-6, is DSGVTQTPKHLITATGQRVTLRCSPRSGDLSVYWYQQSLDQGLQFLIQYYNGEERAKGNILERFSAQQFPDLHSELNLSSLELGDSALYFCASSVAGDHSPLHFGNGTRLTVT.

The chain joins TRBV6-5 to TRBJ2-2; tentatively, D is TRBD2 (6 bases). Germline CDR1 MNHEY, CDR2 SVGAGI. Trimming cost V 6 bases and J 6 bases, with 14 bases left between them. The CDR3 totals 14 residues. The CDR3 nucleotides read TGTGCCAGCAGGTCGTCAGGGAGGTCCGGGGAGCTGTTTTTT. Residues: CASRSSGRSGELFF.

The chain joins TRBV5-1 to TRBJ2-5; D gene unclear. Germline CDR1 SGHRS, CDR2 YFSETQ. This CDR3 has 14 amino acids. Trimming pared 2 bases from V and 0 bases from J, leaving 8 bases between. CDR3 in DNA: TGCGCCAGCAGCTTCGGAGCAAACCAAGAGACCCAGTACTTC. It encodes CASSFGANQETQYF.

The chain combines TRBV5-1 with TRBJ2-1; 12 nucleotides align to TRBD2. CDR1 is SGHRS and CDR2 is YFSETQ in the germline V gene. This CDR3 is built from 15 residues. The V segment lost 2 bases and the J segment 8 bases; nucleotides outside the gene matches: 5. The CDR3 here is CASSLLAGGIDEQFF. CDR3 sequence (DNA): TGCGCCAGCAGCTTACTAGCGGGGGGAATCGATGAGCAGTTCTTC.

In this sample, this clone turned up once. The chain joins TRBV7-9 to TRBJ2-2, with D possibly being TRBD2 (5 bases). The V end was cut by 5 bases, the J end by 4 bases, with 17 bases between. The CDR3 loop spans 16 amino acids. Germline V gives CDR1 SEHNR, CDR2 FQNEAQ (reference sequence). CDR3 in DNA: TGTGCCAGCAGCCCCGGCGGGCTACTAGGCACCGGGGAGCTGTTTTTT. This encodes CASSPGGLLGTGELFF. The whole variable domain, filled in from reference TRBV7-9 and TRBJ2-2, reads DTGVSQNPRHKITKRGQNVTFRCDPISEHNRLYWYRQTLGQGPEFLTYFQNEAQLEKSRLLSDRFSAERPKGSFSTLEIQRTEQGDSAMYLCASSPGGLLGTGELFFGEGSRLTVL.

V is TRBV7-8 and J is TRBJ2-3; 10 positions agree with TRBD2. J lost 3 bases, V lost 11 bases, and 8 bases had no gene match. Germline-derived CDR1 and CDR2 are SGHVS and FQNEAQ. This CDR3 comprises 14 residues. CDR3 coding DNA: TGTGCCTACAGCGGGGGGGCCGAGACAGATACGCAGTATTTT. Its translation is CAYSGGAETDTQYF.

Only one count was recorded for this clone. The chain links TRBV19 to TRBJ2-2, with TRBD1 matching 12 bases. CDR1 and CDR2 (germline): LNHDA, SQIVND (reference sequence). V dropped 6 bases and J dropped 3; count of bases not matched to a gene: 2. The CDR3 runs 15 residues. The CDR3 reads CASRGDRGHTGELFF. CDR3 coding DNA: TGTGCCAGTAGAGGGGACAGGGGGCACACCGGGGAGCTGTTTTTT.

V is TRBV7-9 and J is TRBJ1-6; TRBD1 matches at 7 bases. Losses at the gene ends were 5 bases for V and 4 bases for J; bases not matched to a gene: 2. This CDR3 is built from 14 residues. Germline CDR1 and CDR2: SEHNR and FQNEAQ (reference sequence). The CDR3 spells CASSRTGYNSPLHF. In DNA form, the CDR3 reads TGTGCCAGCAGCCGGACAGGATATAATTCACCCCTCCACTTT.

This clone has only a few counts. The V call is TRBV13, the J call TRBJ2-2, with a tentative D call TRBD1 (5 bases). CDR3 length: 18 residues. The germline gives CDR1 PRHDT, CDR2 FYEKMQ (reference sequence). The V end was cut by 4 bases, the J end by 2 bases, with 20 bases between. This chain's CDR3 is CASSSLGARTANTGELFF. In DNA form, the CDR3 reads TGTGCCAGCAGCTCCCTAGGGGCGAGGACGGCAAACACCGGGGAGCTGTTTTTT.

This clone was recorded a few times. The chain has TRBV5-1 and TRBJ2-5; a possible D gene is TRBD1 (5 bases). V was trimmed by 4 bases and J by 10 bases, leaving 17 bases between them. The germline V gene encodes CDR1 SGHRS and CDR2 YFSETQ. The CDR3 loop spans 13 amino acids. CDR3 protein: CASSIDAGRDQYF. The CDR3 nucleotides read TGCGCCAGCAGCATAGACGCAGGCAGGGACCAGTACTTC.

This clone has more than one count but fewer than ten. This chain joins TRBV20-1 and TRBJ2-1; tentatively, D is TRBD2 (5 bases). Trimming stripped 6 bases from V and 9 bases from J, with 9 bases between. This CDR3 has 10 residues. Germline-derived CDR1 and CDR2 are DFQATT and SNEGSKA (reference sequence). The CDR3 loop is CSAVSAEQFF. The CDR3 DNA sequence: TGCAGTGCCGTTAGCGCTGAGCAGTTCTTC.